These T cell receptor beta chains were read from a single sample in a study of technical replicates of blood from a few donors. Only in-frame clones appear in the TCRdb table, and some are missing; sequencing was by immunoSEQ multiplex PCR. The table has tens of thousands of clones, approximately 87% seen once. Sequencing was performed on PBMCs. Every receptor here comes from a human donor in good health. Some clones in this sample may be carry-over from other donors' samples. Both conserved end residues are part of each CDR3. The D gene is left open where the match is weak. A row's size may be missing; if present it is once, few, many or a size class.

clone_size d_call j_call v_call cdr3_aa cdr3_nt
NA NA TRBJ2-7 TRBV12-5 CASGREGIRAYEQYF TGTGCTAGTGGCCGAGAAGGGATCAGGGCCTACGAGCAGTACTTC
NA TRBD2 TRBJ2-7 TRBV27 CASSLAGAYEQYF TGTGCCAGCAGTTTAGCGGGAGCTTACGAGCAGTACTTC
NA TRBD1 TRBJ2-7 TRBV7-9 CASQYGDRGSYEQYF TGTGCCAGCCAGTATGGGGACAGGGGCTCCTACGAGCAGTACTTC
NA TRBD1 TRBJ1-3 TRBV6-5 CASSRDREGNTIYF TGTGCCAGCAGCCGCGACAGGGAAGGAAACACCATATATTTT
NA NA TRBJ2-3 TRBV19 CASSKGPVVHTQYF TGTGCCAGTAGCAAGGGGCCGGTCGTGCATACGCAGTATTTT
NA NA TRBJ1-4 TRBV5-1 CASSLGGQGTEKLFF TGCGCCAGCAGCTTGGGAGGGCAGGGGACTGAAAAACTGTTTTTT
once NA TRBJ2-7 TRBV5-1 CASSLAPTGNYEQYF TGCGCCAGCAGCTTGGCTCCTACGGGAAACTACGAGCAGTACTTC
NA TRBD2 TRBJ2-1 TRBV4-3 CASSQDRVQRGGGNEQFF TGCGCCAGCAGCCAAGACCGTGTACAGCGGGGTGGTGGAAATGAGCAGTTCTTC
NA TRBD2 TRBJ2-5 TRBV7-2 CASSLGTSGVKETQYF TGTGCCAGCAGCTTAGGGACTAGCGGGGTAAAAGAGACCCAGTACTTC
NA NA TRBJ2-3 TRBV29-1 CSVDTSSDTQYF TGCAGCGTTGATACTAGCTCAGATACGCAGTATTTT
NA NA TRBJ2-1 TRBV9 CASSVFAVNEQFF TGTGCCAGCAGCGTATTCGCGGTAAATGAGCAGTTCTTC
NA TRBD2 TRBJ2-3 TRBV5-4 CASSLGGRAGGADTQYF TGTGCCAGCAGCTTGGGAGGGAGGGCCGGGGGGGCAGATACGCAGTATTTT
NA NA TRBJ2-5 TRBV7-9 CASSSQETQYF TGTGCCAGCAGCTCCCAGGAGACCCAGTACTTC
NA NA TRBJ1-6 TRBV10-3 CAISEGGTYNSPLHF TGTGCCATCAGTGAGGGGGGCACCTATAATTCACCCCTCCACTTT
NA NA TRBJ1-2 TRBV5-1 CASRERREAGYTF TGCGCCAGCAGGGAACGGCGGGAGGCTGGCTACACCTTC
few NA TRBJ1-5 TRBV4-3 CASSQDPGNNQPQHF TGCGCCAGCAGCCAAGACCCAGGGAACAATCAGCCCCAGCATTTT
once TRBD1 TRBJ2-2 TRBV5-4 CASSADQGAIGELFF TGTGCCAGCAGCGCGGACCAGGGGGCGATCGGGGAGCTGTTTTTT
NA NA TRBJ2-7 TRBV7-6 CASSLQAEIYYEQYF TGTGCCAGCAGCTTGCAAGCGGAGATATACTACGAGCAGTACTTC
NA NA TRBJ1-3 TRBV7-6 CASSQIQGTGNTIYF TGTGCCAGCAGTCAGATACAGGGCACTGGAAACACCATATATTTT
NA NA TRBJ1-1 TRBV7-8 CASSLSPRVNTEAFF TGTGCCAGCAGCTTAAGCCCCAGGGTGAACACTGAAGCTTTCTTT
NA TRBD2 TRBJ2-2 TRBV4-3 CASSPTSGGKNTGELFF TGCGCCAGCAGCCCGACTAGCGGGGGGAAGAACACCGGGGAGCTGTTTTTT
NA NA TRBJ2-3 TRBV9 CASSQSGDTQYF TGTGCCAGCAGCCAGTCCGGGGATACGCAGTATTTT
NA TRBD1 TRBJ2-7 TRBV4-1 CASSQVVGTVGEQYF TGCGCCAGCAGCCAAGTAGTTGGGACAGTCGGCGAGCAGTACTTC
NA TRBD2 TRBJ2-1 TRBV7-9 CASRAGSTYNEQFF TGTGCCAGCAGAGCGGGATCAACCTACAATGAGCAGTTCTTC
NA NA TRBJ1-2 TRBV19 CASRLDGNYGYTF TGTGCCAGCCGACTCGACGGGAACTATGGCTACACCTTC
NA NA TRBJ2-4 TRBV6-4 CASSDGGSGSNIQYF TGTGCCAGCAGTGACGGGGGCAGTGGTTCAAACATTCAGTACTTC